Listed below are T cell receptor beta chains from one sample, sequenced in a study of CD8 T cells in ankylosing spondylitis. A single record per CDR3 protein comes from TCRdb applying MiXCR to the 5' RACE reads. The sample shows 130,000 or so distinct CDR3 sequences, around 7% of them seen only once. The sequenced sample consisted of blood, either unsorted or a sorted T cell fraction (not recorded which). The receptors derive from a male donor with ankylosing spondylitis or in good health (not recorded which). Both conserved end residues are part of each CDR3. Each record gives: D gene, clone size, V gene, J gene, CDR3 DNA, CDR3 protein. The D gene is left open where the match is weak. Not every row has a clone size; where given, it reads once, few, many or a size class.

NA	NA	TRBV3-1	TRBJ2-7	TGTGCCAGCAGCCAAGATCTTATTGCCTACGAGCAGTACTTC	CASSQDLIAYEQYF
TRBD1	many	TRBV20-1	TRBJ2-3	TGCAGTGCCTGGACAGGGCGGGCCACAGATACGCAGTATTTT	CSAWTGRATDTQYF
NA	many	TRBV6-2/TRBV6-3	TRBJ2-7	TGTGCCAGCAGTTTCACCCGGCAGGTCCCCTACGAGCAGTACTTC	CASSFTRQVPYEQYF
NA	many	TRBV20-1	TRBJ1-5	TGCAGTGCTGACCCCCGATTGGGCAATCAGCCCCAGCATTTT	CSADPRLGNQPQHF
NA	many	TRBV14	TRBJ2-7	TGTGCCAGCAGCCTTGAGACCGGGTTATTAGGGGCCAGCGAGCAGTACTTC	CASSLETGLLGASEQYF
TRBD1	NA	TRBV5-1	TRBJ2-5	TGCGCCAGCAGCTTGCGCGGCTGGACAGGGTTGAAGGAGACCCAGTACTTC	CASSLRGWTGLKETQYF
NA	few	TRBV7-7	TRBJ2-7	TGTGCCAGCAGCTTAGGGTACGGAACCTCCTACGAGCAGTACTTC	CASSLGYGTSYEQYF
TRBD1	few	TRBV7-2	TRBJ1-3	TGTGCCAGCAGAAAAGACAGGGCTGGAAACACCATATATTTT	CASRKDRAGNTIYF
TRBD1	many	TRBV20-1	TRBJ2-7	TGCAGTGCTGAGGGACAGGAGGACGAGCAGTACTTC	CSAEGQEDEQYF
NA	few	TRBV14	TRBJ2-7	TGTGCCAGCAGCCAAGGGATAGCGGCTTCCTACGAGCAGTACTTC	CASSQGIAASYEQYF
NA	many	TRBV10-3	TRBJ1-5	TGTGCCATCAGTGGCGGGGACGATCAGCCCCAGCATTTT	CAISGGDDQPQHF
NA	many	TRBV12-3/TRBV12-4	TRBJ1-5	TGTGCCAGCAGTTTCTCTGAGCATCAGCCCCAGCATTTT	CASSFSEHQPQHF
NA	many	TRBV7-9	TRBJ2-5	TGTGCCAGCAGCTTAGCGCTCAGCCGAGGAGAGACCCAGTACTTC	CASSLALSRGETQYF
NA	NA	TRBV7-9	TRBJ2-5	TGTGCCAGCAGCTTATTAGAGGGGACCCAGTACTTC	CASSLLEGTQYF
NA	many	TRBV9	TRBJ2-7	TGTGCCAGCAGCGTAGCTGCGACACCAACCTACGAGCAGTACTTC	CASSVAATPTYEQYF
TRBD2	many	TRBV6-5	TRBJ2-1	TGTGCCTCCGATTCTGGCGGGACTAGCGGGAGGAGCTCCTACAATGAGCAGTTCTTC	CASDSGGTSGRSSYNEQFF
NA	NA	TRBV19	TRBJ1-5	TGTGCCAGTAGCCCTCCGTATAGGGAGCAGGGCAATCAGCCCCAGCATTTT	CASSPPYREQGNQPQHF
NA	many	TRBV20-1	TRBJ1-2	TGCAGTGCTGCCGGGGGCCCCCATGGCTACACCTTC	CSAAGGPHGYTF
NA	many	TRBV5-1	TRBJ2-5	TGCGCCAGCAGCACGGGACTTGAAGAGACCCAGTACTTC	CASSTGLEETQYF
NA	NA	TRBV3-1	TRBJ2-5	TGTGCCAGCAGCCAAGAGGTCAAGGGGACGTACCAAGAGACCCAGTACTTC	CASSQEVKGTYQETQYF
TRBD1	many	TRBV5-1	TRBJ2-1	TGCGCCAGCAGCGACATTCAGGGGGCCGGGAATGAGCAGTTCTTC	CASSDIQGAGNEQFF
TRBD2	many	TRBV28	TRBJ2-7	TGTGCCAGCAGTTGGCAGGGAGGGCCCTACGAGCAGTACTTC	CASSWQGGPYEQYF
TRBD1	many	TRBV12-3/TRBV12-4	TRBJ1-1	TGTGCCAGCAGGTTGACAGGGGCCGCTGAAGCTTTCTTT	CASRLTGAAEAFF
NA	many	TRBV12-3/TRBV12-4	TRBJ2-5	TGTGCCAGCGGCGAGAGTGTTGGGCGGGAGACCCAGTACTTC	CASGESVGRETQYF
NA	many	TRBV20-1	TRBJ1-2	TGCAGTGCTATAGTTGGACTCTATGGCTACACCTTC	CSAIVGLYGYTF
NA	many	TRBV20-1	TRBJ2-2	TGCAGTGCTAGAGATTCTGGCAAAATCCCGGGGGAGCTGTTTTTT	CSARDSGKIPGELFF
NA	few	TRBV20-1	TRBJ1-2	TGCAGTGCTAGAGAACCGGACACAATCTATGGCTACACCTTC	CSAREPDTIYGYTF
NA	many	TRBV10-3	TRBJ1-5	TGTGCCATCAGTCCCGACAGTAGCAATCAGCCCCAGCATTTT	CAISPDSSNQPQHF
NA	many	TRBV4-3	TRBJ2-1	TGCGCCAGCAGCCAAGACCCAACAGGTGCCGCTGAGCAGTTCTTC	CASSQDPTGAAEQFF